This T cell receptor beta chain was sequenced during a study of T cells in Graves' hyperthyroidism and ophthalmopathy. This clonotype was observed many times. TCR beta CDR3 region amplification was performed from RNA transcripts. HTBI primers were employed in a first-round RT-PCR of the TCR CDR3. TCRdb reanalysed the multiplex PCR reads using MiXCR and keeps one entry per CDR3 protein. The sample contains hundreds of thousands of distinct CDR3 sequences, roughly 17% of which appear only once. The receptor comes from a woman younger than 30 with Graves' hyperthyroidism. Material: blood.

The chain's CDR3 is CASSEVGGHDEQYF. The DNA for the CDR3 is TGTGCCAGCAGTGAAGTGGGGGGTCACGACGAGCAGTACTTC. This sequence joins TRBV6-1 and TRBJ2-7, with TRBD2 as a possible D gene (6 bases). Trimming stripped 1 base from V and 5 bases from J, with 12 bases between. CDR3 length: 14 amino acids. The germline V gene encodes CDR1 MNHNS and CDR2 SASEGT.